These 19 T cell receptor beta chains were all obtained from the same sample, sequenced in a study of cytomegalovirus exposure and HLA in healthy donors. Some clones are missing from TCRdb's copy, which holds only in-frame ones; the method was immunoSEQ multiplex PCR. Altogether tens of thousands of clones are present, 90% being singletons, with the ten largest covering around 1.1%. The sample taken for sequencing was PBMCs. The origin of the receptors is a man between 18 and 29 years old in good health and CMV-seronegative.

The chain combines TRBV6-5 with TRBJ1-2; D might be TRBD1 (5 bases). Germline CDR1 reads MNHEY; CDR2 reads SVGAGI. Trimming removed 0 bases at V and 5 bases at J, with 16 bases between. CDR3 length: 16 residues. As DNA, the CDR3 is TGTGCCAGCAGTTACTCGTTGGACCTGACAGTTTATGGCTACACCTTC. Its translation: CASSYSLDLTVYGYTF.

The CDR3 DNA is TGTGCCACCAGCGGGACAGGGGACCTCACAGATACGCAGTATTTT. This translates into CATSGTGDLTDTQYF. The chain employs TRBV15 and TRBJ2-3, with 10 nucleotides matching TRBD1. Germline V gene lookup returns CDR1 LNHNV and CDR2 YYDKDF (reference sequence). V was clipped by 5 bases and J by 2 bases; unmatched bases: 4. CDR3 length: 15 residues.

The chain recombines TRBV5-4 with TRBJ1-1; D gene unclear. V was trimmed by 0 bases and J by 8 bases, leaving 11 bases between them. Germline CDR1 and CDR2: SGHNT and YYREEE (reference sequence). The CDR3 extends over 13 amino acids. The CDR3 DNA follows: TGTGCCAGCAGCTTGGCCAATGCGGCAGAAGCTTTCTTT. Translation: CASSLANAAEAFF.

The rearrangement joins TRBV5-4 to TRBJ1-1; 10 nucleotides align to TRBD1. From germline, CDR1 is SGHNT and CDR2 YYREEE (reference sequence). The V and J ends lost 5 bases and 1 base, in that order; junction bases with no gene match: 8. The CDR3 extends over 16 amino acids. CDR3 residues: CASRAGQGHGNTEAFF. The CDR3 DNA follows: TGTGCCAGCAGGGCGGGACAGGGGCACGGGAACACTGAAGCTTTCTTT.

The chain uses TRBV6-4 and TRBJ2-1; D possibly corresponds to TRBD2 (6 bases). CDR1 is MRHNA, CDR2 SNTAGT, per germline. The CDR3 is made up of 14 amino acids. V lost 6 bases, J lost 10 bases, and 19 bases lay in between. The CDR3 loop is CASSPGRQVGEQFF. DNA for the CDR3: TGTGCCAGCAGCCCAGGGAGGCAAGTGGGGGAGCAGTTCTTC.

The CDR3 DNA reads as TGTGCCAGTAGTCCCCTGGCGGGAGGAGAGCAGTACTTC. This translates into CASSPLAGGEQYF. The rearrangement joins TRBV19 to TRBJ2-7, with 8 bases that match TRBD2. Germline assignment: CDR1 LNHDA and CDR2 SQIVND (reference sequence). The CDR3 is 13 amino acids. V trimming: 5 bases; J trimming: 7 bases; junction bases outside the gene matches: 7.

The rearrangement links TRBV10-1 to TRBJ2-3; 8 bases are a match to TRBD2. With V trimmed by 8 bases and J by 2 bases, 6 bases remained unmatched. The CDR3 is 14 residues long. Germline V lookup: CDR1 WNHNN, CDR2 SYGVQD (reference sequence). The DNA for the CDR3 is TGCGCCAGCCCTGAGCGGGGGTCCACAGATACGCAGTATTTT. This translates into CASPERGSTDTQYF.

This chain joins TRBV28 and TRBJ2-5, with 8 bases fitting TRBD2. The CDR3 is 18 amino acids. V lost 5 bases, J lost 3 bases, and 17 bases stayed unmatched. Germline CDR1 reads MDHEN; CDR2 reads SYDVKM. Written as DNA, the CDR3 is TGTGCCAGCAGTCCCGACCTATCTGCGGGAGGTCCGAAAGAGACCCAGTACTTC. This encodes CASSPDLSAGGPKETQYF.

This rearrangement joins TRBV5-1 to TRBJ2-3; 13 bases line up with TRBD2. The germline V gene has CDR1 SGHRS and CDR2 YFSETQ. The ends lost 7 bases at V and 1 base at J; junction bases unmatched: 15. CDR3 size: 19 residues. CDR3: CASHGGWTSGRTGTDTQYF. The CDR3 nucleotides are TGCGCCAGCCATGGGGGGTGGACTAGCGGGAGAACTGGCACAGATACGCAGTATTTT.

The V gene is TRBV2, the J gene TRBJ1-2; TRBD1 matches 8 bases. The CDR3 is 14 amino acids. J lost 3 bases, V lost 3 bases, and 3 bases had no gene match. CDR1 is SNHLY, CDR2 FYNNEI, per germline. The DNA for the CDR3 is TGTGCCAGCAGTGATCAGGGGGCCGACTATGGCTACACCTTC. Encoded protein: CASSDQGADYGYTF.

The chain employs TRBV5-4 and TRBJ2-1, with TRBD2 matching 9 bases. The CDR3 covers 14 residues. Germline CDR1 and CDR2: SGHNT and YYREEE (reference sequence). The V gene end was trimmed by 7 bases and the J gene end by 8 bases; junction bases not matched to a gene: 10. This chain's CDR3 is CASGLSGLADEQFF. The CDR3 nucleotides are TGTGCCAGCGGGTTGTCGGGACTAGCAGATGAGCAGTTCTTC.

The chain joins TRBV11-3 to TRBJ1-1; D remains ambiguous. Germline V gene lookup returns CDR1 SGHNT and CDR2 YENEEA. CDR3 length: 13 residues. V was trimmed by 1 base and J by 5 bases, leaving 8 bases between them. CDR3 in DNA: TGTGCCAGCAGCTTAGTCGCAGAAACTGAAGCTTTCTTT. Translated, it gives CASSLVAETEAFF.

The rearrangement links TRBV30 to TRBJ1-5; 7 bases agree with TRBD1. Germline-derived CDR1 and CDR2 are GTSNPN and SVGIG (reference sequence). The CDR3 extends over 13 amino acids. The J segment lost 4 bases and the V segment lost 4 bases, leaving 4 bases of the junction unmatched. The CDR3 DNA reads as TGTGCCTGGAAAGGGGGCGGGAATCAGCCCCAGCATTTT. It translates to CAWKGGGNQPQHF.

The genes are TRBV18 and TRBJ1-2; D perhaps matches TRBD1 (6 bases). V gave up 4 bases and J gave up 9 bases, with 9 bases separating them. CDR1 is KGHSH and CDR2 is LQKENI in the germline V gene. The CDR3 extends over 11 amino acids. This CDR3 is CASSRDTSYTF. In DNA, the CDR3 is TGTGCCAGCTCACGGGACACCAGCTACACCTTC.

V usage is TRBV28 and J usage is TRBJ1-2; possible D gene TRBD1, 6 bases. Germline lookup yields CDR1 MDHEN and CDR2 SYDVKM. The CDR3 is made up of 15 amino acids. Trimming took 4 bases from V and 3 from J, leaving 15 bases between them. The DNA for the CDR3 is TGTGCCAGCAGTTCATCAGGGGTTTTAGACTATGGCTACACCTTC. This sequence encodes CASSSSGVLDYGYTF.

The CDR3 sequence: CASSSLVNTEAFF. In DNA, the CDR3 is TGTGCCAGCAGTTCCCTAGTGAACACTGAAGCTTTCTTT. J is TRBJ1-1 and V is TRBV6-5; D uncertain. The V gene lost 4 bases and the J gene lost 0 bases, with 6 bases spanning the gap. The CDR3 sequence is 13 residues long. Germline V gene sequence: CDR1 MNHEY, CDR2 SVGAGI.

The gene calls are TRBV4-1 and TRBJ1-1; possible D gene TRBD1, 6 bases. Looked up from germline, CDR1 is MGHRA and CDR2 is YSYEKL. Deletions cut 1 base from V and 4 bases from J, with 13 bases between. CDR3 length: 15 amino acids. This CDR3 is CASSQGQGPGTEAFF. The CDR3 DNA sequence: TGCGCCAGCAGCCAAGGTCAGGGGCCGGGCACTGAAGCTTTCTTT.

The rearrangement uses TRBV5-1 and TRBJ2-1; D may be TRBD1 (5 bases). The CDR3 is 12 residues long. Germline V lookup: CDR1 SGHRS, CDR2 YFSETQ. The V gene lost 0 bases and the J gene lost 7 bases, with 5 bases spanning the gap. The CDR3 loop reads CASSLAGNEQFF. In DNA, the CDR3 is TGCGCCAGCAGCTTGGCAGGGAATGAGCAGTTCTTC. Full variable domain (outside the CDR3, taken from reference TRBV5-1 and TRBJ2-1): KAGVTQTPRYLIKTRGQQVTLSCSPISGHRSVSWYQQTPGQGLQFLFEYFSETQRNKGNFPGRFSGRQFSNSRSEMNVSTLELGDSALYLCASSLAGNEQFFGPGTRLTVL.

The chain has TRBV2 and TRBJ2-2; 9 bases agree with TRBD2. The CDR3 is made up of 14 amino acids. The V gene's germline CDR1 is SNHLY and CDR2 FYNNEI. Trimming removed 8 bases from V and 4 bases from J; junction bases left unmatched: 5. CDR3 DNA: TGTGCCAGCTCTGGCGGGAGGGTCACCGGGGAGCTGTTTTTT. Its translation: CASSGGRVTGELFF. Variable domain in full (rest from reference TRBV2 and TRBJ2-2): EPEVTQTPSHQVTQMGQEVILRCVPISNHLYFYWYRQILGQKVEFLVSFYNNEISEKSEIFDDQFSVERPDGSNFTLKIRSTKLEDSAMYFCASSGGRVTGELFFGEGSRLTVL.